This T cell receptor beta chain was identified during a study of blood T cell repertoires in COVID-19. About the research overall: COVID-19 samples from acute and convalescent phases originated in the United States, Italy and Spain.

Authors' analysis steps: Amplification of reference gene primers provided the estimated nucleated cell counts. Measured with immunoSEQ multiplex PCR; TCRdb has only the in-frame clones, and not every one. The DNA gave D and trimming, while V, J and clone size come from that table. In the table there are some 100,000 clones, roughly nine tenths of which are singletons. Trimming stripped 3 bases from V and 4 bases from J, with 11 bases between. Germline CDR1 reads SGHDT; CDR2 reads YYEEEE. The CDR3 is 14 amino acids. This TCR was sampled from a man aged 45 to 65 with active COVID-19. This chain links TRBV5-6 with TRBJ1-5; maybe TRBD1 (5 bases). Sequenced material: peripheral blood. CDR3 in DNA: TGTGCCAGCAGCTCCGGGACTATTAATCAGCCCCAGCATTTT. This sequence encodes CASSSGTINQPQHF.